Given below is one T cell receptor (beta chain) in context. This clonotype was observed many times. What antigen it recognizes has not been identified. No base quality information exists; no much larger clone differs at one position. The sample is drawn from a study of T-cell reconstitution after alpha-beta-depleted transplantation in children listed by TCRdb under 2016. About the investigation overall: Using TCR repertoire profiling, the study quantitatively followed how T-cell immune reconstitution unfolded in children after TCRalphabeta/CD19-depleted allogeneic hematopoietic cell transplantation. The paper as a whole reports these results and caveats: In some patients, the high TCRbeta diversity seen at day 60 was put down to recipient T cells and intrathymic progenitors that had survived conditioning. Hyperexpanded clone frequencies declined over subsequent months; after one year, T-cell counts and TCRbeta diversity were mostly attributed to newly produced T cells. About two months after transplant, the apparently early recovery of alphabetaT-cell counts reportedly depended on just several hundred clones that had expanded rapidly and came from non-depleted graft cells.

CDR1 and CDR2 are drawn from the germline V gene: SGHRS, YFSETQ. V is pruned by 4 bases and J by 6 bases, leaving 3 bases of the junction without a gene match. The CDR3 goes from the cysteine to the phenylalanine over 13 residues. Of all the DNA, just the CDR3 is kept, 39 bases in frame from base 1. What the treatment or condition label conveys for this sample: allogeneic hematopoietic cell transplantation with graft depleted of TCRalphabeta T cells and CD19 B cells. TCRalphabeta/CD19-depleted allogeneic hematopoietic cell grafts were given to the transplant recipients, all of whom were children. Library construction relied on PCR. The instrument was an Illumina HiSeq 2500. Molecular barcoding was employed in the preparation of TCR libraries, with unique molecular identifiers being used to normalize TCRbeta repertoire quantification. The raw public reads went through TCRdb reprocessing: fastp at Q25, MiXCR clone calling, in-frame beta chains kept. Every entry covers one CDR3 protein and lists the most common genes and DNA from its rows. In this sample the table shows almost 600,000 distinct CDR3 sequences, 20% to 30% of which occur a single time. The ten most abundant clones make up about 35% of the sample.

The sequences come from PBMCs, collected before TCRalphabeta/CD19-depleted stem cell transplant. The receptor chain draws on TRBV5-1 and TRBJ2-7; 11 bases in the junction line up with TRBD2. The clonotype originates from a boy in the first two years of life with Wiskott-Aldrich syndrome, due to receive a stem cell transplant. The CDR3 region has the sequence CASSVLAGAEQYF. In nucleotide form, the sequence is TGCGCCAGCAGCGTACTAGCGGGAGCCGAGCAGTACTTC.